The clone carrying this T cell receptor beta chain was seen only a few times. The sample originates from a study of cytomegalovirus exposure and HLA in healthy donors. The CDR3 has 17 residues. Germline V gene lookup returns CDR1 SGDLS and CDR2 YYNGEE. With 0 bases removed from V and 0 bases from J, the gap between germline ends came to 13 bases. The study ran its PCR with 60 Vbeta and 13 Jbeta primers. Sequenced by immunoSEQ multiplex PCR; TCRdb stores in-frame clones only, minus some. Counted here are over 200,000 clones, around 76% occurring once; the ten biggest clones make up 5.4%. Though probably carrying unrecorded immune exposures, donors were nominally healthy at sampling.

The sample consisted of PBMCs. The receptor was isolated from a woman in her thirties or forties in good health and CMV-seropositive. The rearrangement links TRBV9 to TRBJ1-3; unclear D gene. The CDR3, as DNA: TGTGCCAGCAGCGTAGTGGCAAGGAGAGGCTCTGGAAACACCATATATTTT. The encoded protein is CASSVVARRGSGNTIYF.